This T cell receptor (beta chain) was found in a study of metastatic and nonmetastatic thyroid tumors. Whole-study context: Where malignant and benign thyroid patients were concerned, repertoires were compared across blood and tumor or nodule tissue.

Thyroid surgery had not been preceded by any treatment in any patient. For this clone: The antigen remains unidentified.

Per the germline V gene, CDR1 is DFQATT and CDR2 is SNEGSKA (reference sequence). V lost 6 bases, J lost 9 bases, and 14 bases stayed unmatched. This CDR3 is 14 amino acids long. Study observations and caveats: Malignant thyroid tumors reportedly had TCR beta diversity that was significantly higher than in benign nodules, in blood and tumor.

In the original processing: CDR3 was compared across clinicopathological groups, and the resulting differences were used to build a distant-metastasis classifier for papillary thyroid cancer. From the PCR reads, TCRdb re-called clones with MiXCR. The authors' filters were not applied to this entry. The sample carries 9,000 to 15,000 clones, approximately 35% recorded once. The chain couples TRBV20-1 to TRBJ2-1; 7 bases are a match to TRBD2. Specimen: tumor tissue. The receptor's source is a female donor with papillary thyroid cancer or a benign thyroid nodule (not recorded which). Some clones in this sample may be carry-over from other donors' samples. The CDR3 loop reads CSAASGTTGSEQFF. CDR3 nucleotide sequence: TGCAGTGCCGCTTCCGGGACTACCGGTAGTGAGCAGTTCTTC.